The rows below give T cell receptor beta chains drawn from one sample of a study of T cell responses to AZD1222 COVID-19 vaccine. Here immunoSEQ multiplex PCR was the method, and the copy in TCRdb shows in-frame clones only, minus some. The sample gives roughly 150,000 clones, 87% of which show up once; about 1% is in the top ten. Sequencing used peripheral blood, obtained 28 days after the second AZD1222 dose. These receptors all stem from an adult who received the AZD1222 COVID-19 vaccine. CDR3s include the opening cysteine and the closing phenylalanine or tryptophan. The D gene is left open where the match is weak. Rows give clone size only sometimes, using once, few, many, or a class for an expanded clone.

clone size	V gene	J gene	D gene	CDR3 length	CDR3 protein	CDR3 DNA
few	TRBV27	TRBJ2-7	.	13	CASSLGGTYEQYF	TGTGCCAGCAGTTTAGGTGGAACCTACGAGCAGTACTTC
.	TRBV6-2/TRBV6-3	TRBJ2-7	TRBD2	15	CASSPSSGGSYEQYF	TGTGCCAGCAGTCCCTCCAGCGGGGGCTCCTACGAGCAGTACTTC
.	TRBV5-1	TRBJ1-4	.	15	CASSLGVPTNEKLFF	TGCGCCAGCAGCTTGGGTGTACCAACTAATGAAAAACTGTTTTTT
.	TRBV12-3/TRBV12-4	TRBJ1-2	.	11	CASSKKLGYTF	TGTGCCAGCAGCAAAAAACTGGGCTACACCTTC
once	TRBV2	TRBJ2-7	TRBD1	15	CASSEEGTGPDEQYF	TGTGCCAGCAGTGAAGAGGGGACAGGGCCGGACGAGCAGTACTTC
.	TRBV19	TRBJ1-2	TRBD1	14	CASSGDRGRYGYTF	TGTGCCAGTAGTGGGGACAGGGGGCGGTATGGCTACACCTTC
.	TRBV7-6	TRBJ2-5	.	18	CASSLGDSRSSPVGTQYF	TGTGCCAGCAGCTTAGGGGATTCTAGGTCCTCACCGGTAGGGACCCAGTACTTC
.	TRBV7-9	TRBJ2-5	.	14	CASSFNGHQETQYF	TGTGCCAGCAGCTTCAACGGACACCAAGAGACCCAGTACTTC
.	TRBV5-1	TRBJ2-1	.	14	CASSLGDFYNEQFF	TGCGCCAGCAGCTTGGGGGACTTCTACAATGAGCAGTTCTTC
.	TRBV4-1	TRBJ1-1	.	13	CASSQDEFREAFF	TGCGCCAGCAGCCAAGACGAATTTCGTGAAGCTTTCTTT
few	TRBV4-1	TRBJ1-2	.	17	CASSQVIRRRATYGYTF	TGCGCCAGCAGCCAAGTAATTAGGAGGAGGGCAACCTATGGCTACACCTTC